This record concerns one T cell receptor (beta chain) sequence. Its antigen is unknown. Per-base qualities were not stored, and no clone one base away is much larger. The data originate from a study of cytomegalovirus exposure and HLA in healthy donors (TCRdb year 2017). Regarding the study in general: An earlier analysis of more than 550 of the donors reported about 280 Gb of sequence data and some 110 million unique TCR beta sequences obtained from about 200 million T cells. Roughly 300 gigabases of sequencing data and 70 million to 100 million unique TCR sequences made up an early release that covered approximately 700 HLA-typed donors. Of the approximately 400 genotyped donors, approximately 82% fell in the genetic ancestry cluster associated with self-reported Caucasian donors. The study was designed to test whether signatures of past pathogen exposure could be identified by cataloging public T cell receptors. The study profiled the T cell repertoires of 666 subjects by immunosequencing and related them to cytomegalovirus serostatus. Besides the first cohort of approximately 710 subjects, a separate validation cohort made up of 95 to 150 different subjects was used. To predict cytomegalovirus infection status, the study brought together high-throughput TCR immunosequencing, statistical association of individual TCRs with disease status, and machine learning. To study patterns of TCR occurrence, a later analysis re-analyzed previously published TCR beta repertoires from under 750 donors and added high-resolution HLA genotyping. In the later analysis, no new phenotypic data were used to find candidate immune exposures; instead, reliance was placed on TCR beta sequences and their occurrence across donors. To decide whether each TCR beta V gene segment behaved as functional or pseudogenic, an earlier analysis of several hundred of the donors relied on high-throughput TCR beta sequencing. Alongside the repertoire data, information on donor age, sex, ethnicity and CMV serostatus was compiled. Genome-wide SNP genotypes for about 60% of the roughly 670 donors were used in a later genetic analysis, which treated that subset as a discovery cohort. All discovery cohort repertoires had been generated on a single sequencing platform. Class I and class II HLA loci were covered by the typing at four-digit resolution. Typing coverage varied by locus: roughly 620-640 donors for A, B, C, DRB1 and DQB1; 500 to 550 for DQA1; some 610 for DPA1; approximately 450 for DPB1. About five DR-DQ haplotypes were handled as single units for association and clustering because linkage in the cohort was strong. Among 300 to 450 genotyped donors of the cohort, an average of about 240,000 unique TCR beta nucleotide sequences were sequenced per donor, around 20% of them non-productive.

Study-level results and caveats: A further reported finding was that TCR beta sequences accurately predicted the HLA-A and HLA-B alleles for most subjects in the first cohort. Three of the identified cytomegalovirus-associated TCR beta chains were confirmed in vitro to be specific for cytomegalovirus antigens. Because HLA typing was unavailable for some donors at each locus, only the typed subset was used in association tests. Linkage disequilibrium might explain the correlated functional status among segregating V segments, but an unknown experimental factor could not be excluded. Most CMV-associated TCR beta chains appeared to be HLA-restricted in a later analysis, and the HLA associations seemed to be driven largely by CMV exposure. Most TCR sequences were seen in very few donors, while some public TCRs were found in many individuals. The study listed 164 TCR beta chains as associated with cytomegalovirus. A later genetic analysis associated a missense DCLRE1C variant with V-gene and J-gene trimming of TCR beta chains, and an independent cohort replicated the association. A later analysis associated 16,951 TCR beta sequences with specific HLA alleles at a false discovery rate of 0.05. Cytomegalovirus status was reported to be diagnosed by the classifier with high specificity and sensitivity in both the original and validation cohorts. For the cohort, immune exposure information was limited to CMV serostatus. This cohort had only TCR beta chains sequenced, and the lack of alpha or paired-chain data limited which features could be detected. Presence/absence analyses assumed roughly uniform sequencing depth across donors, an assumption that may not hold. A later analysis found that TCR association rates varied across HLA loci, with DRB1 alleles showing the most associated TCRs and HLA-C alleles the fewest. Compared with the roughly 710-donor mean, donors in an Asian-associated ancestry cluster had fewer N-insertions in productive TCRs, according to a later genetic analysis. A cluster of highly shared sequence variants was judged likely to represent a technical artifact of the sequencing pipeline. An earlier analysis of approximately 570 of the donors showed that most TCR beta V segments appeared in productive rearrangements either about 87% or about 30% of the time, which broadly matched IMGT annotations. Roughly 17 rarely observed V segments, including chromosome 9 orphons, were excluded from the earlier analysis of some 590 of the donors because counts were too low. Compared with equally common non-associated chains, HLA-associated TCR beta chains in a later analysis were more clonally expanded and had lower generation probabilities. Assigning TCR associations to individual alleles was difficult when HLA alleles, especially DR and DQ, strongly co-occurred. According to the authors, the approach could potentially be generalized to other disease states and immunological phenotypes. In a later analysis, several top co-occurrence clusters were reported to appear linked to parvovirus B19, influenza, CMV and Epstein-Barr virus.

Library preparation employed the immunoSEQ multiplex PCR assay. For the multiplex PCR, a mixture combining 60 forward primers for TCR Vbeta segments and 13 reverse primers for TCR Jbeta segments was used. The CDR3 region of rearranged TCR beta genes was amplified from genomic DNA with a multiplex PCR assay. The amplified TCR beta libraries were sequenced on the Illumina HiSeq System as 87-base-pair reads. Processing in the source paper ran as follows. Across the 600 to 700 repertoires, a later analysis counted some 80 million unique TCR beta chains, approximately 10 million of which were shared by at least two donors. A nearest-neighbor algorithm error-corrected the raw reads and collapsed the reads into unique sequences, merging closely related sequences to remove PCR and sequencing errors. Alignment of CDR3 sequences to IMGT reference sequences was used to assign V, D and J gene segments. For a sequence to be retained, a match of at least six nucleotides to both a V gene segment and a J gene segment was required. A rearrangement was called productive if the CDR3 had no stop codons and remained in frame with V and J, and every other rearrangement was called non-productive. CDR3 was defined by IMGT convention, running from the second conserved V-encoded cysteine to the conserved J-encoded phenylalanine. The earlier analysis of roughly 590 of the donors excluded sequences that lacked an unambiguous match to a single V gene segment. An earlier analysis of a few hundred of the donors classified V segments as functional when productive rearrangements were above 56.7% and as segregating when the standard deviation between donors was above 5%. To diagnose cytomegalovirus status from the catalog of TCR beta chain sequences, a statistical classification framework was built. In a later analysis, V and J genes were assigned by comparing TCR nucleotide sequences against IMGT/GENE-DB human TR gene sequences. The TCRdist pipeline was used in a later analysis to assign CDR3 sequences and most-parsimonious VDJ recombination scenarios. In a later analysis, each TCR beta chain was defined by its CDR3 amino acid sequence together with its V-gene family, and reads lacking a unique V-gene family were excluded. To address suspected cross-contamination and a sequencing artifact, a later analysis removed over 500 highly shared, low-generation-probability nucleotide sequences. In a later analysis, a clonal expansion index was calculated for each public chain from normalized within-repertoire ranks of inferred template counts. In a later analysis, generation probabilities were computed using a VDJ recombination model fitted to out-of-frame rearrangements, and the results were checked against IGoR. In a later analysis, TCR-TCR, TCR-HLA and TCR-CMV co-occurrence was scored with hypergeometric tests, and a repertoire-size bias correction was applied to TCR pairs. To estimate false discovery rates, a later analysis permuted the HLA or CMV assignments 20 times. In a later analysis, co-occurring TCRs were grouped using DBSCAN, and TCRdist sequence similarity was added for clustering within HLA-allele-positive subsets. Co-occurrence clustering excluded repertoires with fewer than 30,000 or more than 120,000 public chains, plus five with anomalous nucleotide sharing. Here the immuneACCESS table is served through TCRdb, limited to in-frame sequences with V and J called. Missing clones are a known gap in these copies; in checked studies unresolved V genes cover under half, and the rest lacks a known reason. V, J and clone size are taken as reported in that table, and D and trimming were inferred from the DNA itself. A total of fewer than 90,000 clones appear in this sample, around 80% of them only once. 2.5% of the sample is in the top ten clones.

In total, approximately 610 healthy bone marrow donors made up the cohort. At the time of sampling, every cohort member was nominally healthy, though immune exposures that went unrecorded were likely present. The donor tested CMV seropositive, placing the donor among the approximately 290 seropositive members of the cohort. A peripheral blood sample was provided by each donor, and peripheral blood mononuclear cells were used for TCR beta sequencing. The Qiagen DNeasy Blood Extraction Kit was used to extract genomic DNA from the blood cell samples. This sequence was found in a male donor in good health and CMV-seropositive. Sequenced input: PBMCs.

The CDR3 has the sequence CASSYSNGGNTEAFF. The DNA sequence is TGTGCCAGCAGTTACTCGAACGGGGGGAACACTGAAGCTTTCTTT. The receptor chain draws on TRBV6-5 and TRBJ1-1; the D segment could be TRBD1, given 5 matching bases. Trimming takes 0 bases from V and 1 base from J, and the germline ends sit 9 bases apart. The CDR3 contains 15 residues, cysteine and phenylalanine counted. Left in the record is the CDR3 DNA by itself, 45 bases read in frame from the first base. CDR1 and CDR2 (MNHEY, SVGAGI) derive from the germline V gene.